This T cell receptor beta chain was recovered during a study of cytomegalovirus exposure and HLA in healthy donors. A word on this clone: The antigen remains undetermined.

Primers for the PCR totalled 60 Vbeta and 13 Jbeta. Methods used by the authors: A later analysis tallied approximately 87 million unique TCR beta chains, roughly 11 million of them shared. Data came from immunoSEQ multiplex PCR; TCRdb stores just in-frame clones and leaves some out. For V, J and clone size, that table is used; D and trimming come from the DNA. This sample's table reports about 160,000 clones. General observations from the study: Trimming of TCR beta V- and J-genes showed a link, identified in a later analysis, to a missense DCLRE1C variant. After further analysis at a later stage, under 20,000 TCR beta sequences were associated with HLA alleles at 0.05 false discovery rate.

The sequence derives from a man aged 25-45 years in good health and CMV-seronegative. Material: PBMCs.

CDR3 loop: CASSPTVAGMGGDTQYF. CDR3 bases: TGTGCCAGCTCACCAACGGTAGCGGGAATGGGGGGAGATACGCAGTATTTT. The chain uses TRBV18 and TRBJ2-3; 8 nucleotides agree with TRBD2. Germline V CDR1 and CDR2: KGHSH, LQKENI. Trimming at V came to 2 bases and at J to 5 bases, leaving 12 bases not matched to a gene. This CDR3 comprises 17 residues.